The clone carrying this TCR beta chain was seen many times. This CDR3 has 11 amino acids. The germline gives CDR1 DFQATT, CDR2 SNEGSKA (reference sequence). The V end lost 4 bases, the J end lost 8 bases, and 9 bases lay between the germline ends. This record comes from a study of regulatory T cells in long-lasting Graves disease. Time point denoted: newly diagnosed GD, antithyroid drugs for less than 3 months. Preparation of the TCR library used RNA extracted from PBMCs. Investigators prepared the TCR beta libraries by applying iRepertoire HTBI primers and Arm-PCR of CDR3 regions. TCRdb reanalysed the multiplex PCR reads using MiXCR and keeps one entry per CDR3 protein. The sample records about 560,000 distinct CDR3 sequences, 15% to 20% being singletons. These data were also filed under a second study, of T cells in Graves' hyperthyroidism and ophthalmopathy.

The material was peripheral blood mononuclear cells (PBMCs), obtained at new diagnosis, from a patient treated with antithyroid drugs. The chain combines TRBV20-1 with TRBJ2-1; perhaps TRBD1 as D (6 bases). The source of this sequence is a young man with Graves disease. Here the CDR3 reads CSANRVDEQFF. The CDR3 nucleotides read TGCAGTGCTAACAGGGTGGATGAGCAGTTCTTC.